This T cell receptor (beta chain) emerged from a study of cytomegalovirus exposure and HLA in healthy donors. Primers included in the PCR were 60 Vbeta and 13 Jbeta primers. Assay used: immunoSEQ multiplex PCR; TCRdb lists only in-frame clones, some missing. This sample has around 90,000 clones, with approximately 77% found just once. Details on this clone: Its matching antigen is unknown.

Points from the study as a whole: TCR beta V- and J-gene trimming, according to a later analysis, was linked to a missense DCLRE1C variant. Some TCR beta chains (roughly 160 of them) were listed as cytomegalovirus-associated. Analyses of presence and absence presupposed an approximately uniform sequencing depth across donors. Indistinguishable V segments, including TRBV6-2 and TRBV6-3, were excluded.

With 0 bases removed from V and 0 bases from J, the gap between germline ends came to 12 bases. This CDR3 is 17 amino acids long. Germline values: CDR1 LNHNV, CDR2 YYDKDF (reference sequence). The genes are TRBV15 and TRBJ2-1, with D possibly TRBD1 on 6 matching bases. This TCR was recovered from a human donor in good health. The sequenced sample consisted of PBMCs. DNA for the CDR3: TGTGCCACCAGCAGAGATCTGGGGGCAAGCTCCTACAATGAGCAGTTCTTC. Protein: CATSRDLGASSYNEQFF.